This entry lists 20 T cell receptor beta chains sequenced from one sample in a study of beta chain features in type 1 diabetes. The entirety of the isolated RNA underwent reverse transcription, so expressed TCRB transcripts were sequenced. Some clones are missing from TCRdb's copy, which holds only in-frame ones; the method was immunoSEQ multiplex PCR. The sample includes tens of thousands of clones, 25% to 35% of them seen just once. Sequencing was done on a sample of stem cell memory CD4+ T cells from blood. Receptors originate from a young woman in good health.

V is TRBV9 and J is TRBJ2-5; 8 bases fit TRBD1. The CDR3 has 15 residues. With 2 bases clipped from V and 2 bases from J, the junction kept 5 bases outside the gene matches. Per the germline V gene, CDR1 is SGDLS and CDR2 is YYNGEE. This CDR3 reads CASSVRDRPQETQYF. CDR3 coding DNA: TGTGCCAGCAGCGTTCGGGACAGGCCACAAGAGACCCAGTACTTC.

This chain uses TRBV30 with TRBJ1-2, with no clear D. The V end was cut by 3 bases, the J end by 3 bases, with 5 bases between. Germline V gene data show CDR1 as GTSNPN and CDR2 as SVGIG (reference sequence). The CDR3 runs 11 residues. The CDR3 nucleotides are TGTGCCTGGAGACGCGACTATGGCTACACCTTC. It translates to CAWRRDYGYTF.

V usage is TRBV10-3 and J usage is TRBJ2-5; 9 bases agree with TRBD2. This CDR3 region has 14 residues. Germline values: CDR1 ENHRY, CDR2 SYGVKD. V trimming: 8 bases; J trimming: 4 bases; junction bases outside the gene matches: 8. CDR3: CAIASSGGRETQYF. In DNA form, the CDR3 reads TGTGCCATCGCTTCAAGCGGGGGGAGAGAGACCCAGTACTTC.

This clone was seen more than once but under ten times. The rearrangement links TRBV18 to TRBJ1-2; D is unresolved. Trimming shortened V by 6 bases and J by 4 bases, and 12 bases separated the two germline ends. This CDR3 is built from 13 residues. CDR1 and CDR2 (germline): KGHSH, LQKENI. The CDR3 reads CASSPDKIYGYTF. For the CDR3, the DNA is TGTGCCAGCTCTCCCGACAAGATCTATGGCTACACCTTC.

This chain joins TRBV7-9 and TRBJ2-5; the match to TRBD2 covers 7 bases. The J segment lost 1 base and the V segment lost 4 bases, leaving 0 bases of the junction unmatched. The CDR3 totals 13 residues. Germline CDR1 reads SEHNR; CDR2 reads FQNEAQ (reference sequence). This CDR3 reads CASSWEGQETQYF. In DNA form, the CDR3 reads TGTGCCAGCAGCTGGGAGGGCCAAGAGACCCAGTACTTC.

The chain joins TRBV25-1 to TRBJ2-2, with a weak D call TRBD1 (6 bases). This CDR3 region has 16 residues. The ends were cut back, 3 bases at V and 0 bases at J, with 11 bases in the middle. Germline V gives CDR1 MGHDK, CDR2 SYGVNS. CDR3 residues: CASSDPGQANTGELFF. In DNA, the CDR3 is TGTGCCAGCAGTGACCCGGGACAAGCGAACACCGGGGAGCTGTTTTTT. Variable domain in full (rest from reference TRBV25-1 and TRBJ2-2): EADIYQTPRYLVIGTGKKITLECSQTMGHDKMYWYQQDPGMELHLIHYSYGVNSTEKGDLSSESTVSRIRTEHFPLTLESARPSHTSQYLCASSDPGQANTGELFFGEGSRLTVL.

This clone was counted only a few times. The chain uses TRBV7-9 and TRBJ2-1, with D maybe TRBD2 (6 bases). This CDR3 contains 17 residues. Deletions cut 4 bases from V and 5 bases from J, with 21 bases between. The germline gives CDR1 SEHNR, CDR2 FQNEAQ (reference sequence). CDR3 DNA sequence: TGTGCCAGCAGCTCGGGCCCAGGGCGGGGAACCCACAATGAGCAGTTCTTC. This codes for CASSSGPGRGTHNEQFF. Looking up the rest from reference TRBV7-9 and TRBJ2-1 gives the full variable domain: DTGVSQNPRHKITKRGQNVTFRCDPISEHNRLYWYRQTLGQGPEFLTYFQNEAQLEKSRLLSDRFSAERPKGSFSTLEIQRTEQGDSAMYLCASSSGPGRGTHNEQFFGPGTRLTVL.

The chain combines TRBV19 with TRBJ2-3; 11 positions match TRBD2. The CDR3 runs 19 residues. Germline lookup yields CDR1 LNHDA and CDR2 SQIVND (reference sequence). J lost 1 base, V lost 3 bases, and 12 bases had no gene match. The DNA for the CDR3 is TGTGCCAGTAGTATGGAGGGTCGACTAGCGGGGCTCCGCACAGATACGCAGTATTTT. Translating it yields CASSMEGRLAGLRTDTQYF. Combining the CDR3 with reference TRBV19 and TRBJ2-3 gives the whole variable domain DGGITQSPKYLFRKEGQNVTLSCEQNLNHDAMYWYRQDPGQGLRLIYYSQIVNDFQKGDIAEGYSVSREKKESFPLTVTSAQKNPTAFYLCASSMEGRLAGLRTDTQYFGPGTRLTVL.

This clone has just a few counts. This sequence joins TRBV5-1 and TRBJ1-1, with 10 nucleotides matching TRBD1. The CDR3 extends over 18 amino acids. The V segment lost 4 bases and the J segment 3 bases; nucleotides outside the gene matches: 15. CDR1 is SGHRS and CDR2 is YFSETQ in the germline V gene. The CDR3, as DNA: TGCGCCAGCAGCACGGGACAGGGGACGAGGATACTTGACACTGAAGCTTTCTTT. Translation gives CASSTGQGTRILDTEAFF.

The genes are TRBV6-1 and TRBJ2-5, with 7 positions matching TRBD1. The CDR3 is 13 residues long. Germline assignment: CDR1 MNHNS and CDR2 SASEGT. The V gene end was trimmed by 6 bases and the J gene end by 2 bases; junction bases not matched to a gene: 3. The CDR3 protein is CASSGTAQETQYF. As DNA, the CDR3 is TGTGCCAGCAGCGGGACAGCGCAAGAGACCCAGTACTTC.

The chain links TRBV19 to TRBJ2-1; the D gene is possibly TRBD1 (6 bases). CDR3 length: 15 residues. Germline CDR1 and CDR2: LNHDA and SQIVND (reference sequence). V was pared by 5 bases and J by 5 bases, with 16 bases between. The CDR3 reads CASSVTGLGHNEQFF. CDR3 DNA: TGTGCCAGTAGTGTTACAGGGCTGGGTCACAATGAGCAGTTCTTC.

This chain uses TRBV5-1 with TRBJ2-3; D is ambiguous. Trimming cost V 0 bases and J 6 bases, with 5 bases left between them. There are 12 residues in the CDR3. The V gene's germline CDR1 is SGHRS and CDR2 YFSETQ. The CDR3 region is CASSLVEDTQYF. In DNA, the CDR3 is TGCGCCAGCAGCTTGGTAGAGGATACGCAGTATTTT.

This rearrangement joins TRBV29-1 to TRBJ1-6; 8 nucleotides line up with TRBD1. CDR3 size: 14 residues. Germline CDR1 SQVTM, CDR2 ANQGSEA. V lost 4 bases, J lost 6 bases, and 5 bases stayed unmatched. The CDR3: CSVALGQGNSPLHF. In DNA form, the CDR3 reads TGCAGCGTTGCCCTCGGACAGGGTAATTCACCCCTCCACTTT.

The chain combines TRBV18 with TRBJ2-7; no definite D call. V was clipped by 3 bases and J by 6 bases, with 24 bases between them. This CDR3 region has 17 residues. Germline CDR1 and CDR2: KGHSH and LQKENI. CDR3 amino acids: CASSPLSLQSPLSEQYF. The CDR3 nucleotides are TGTGCCAGCTCACCTCTCTCCCTACAGTCACCCCTGAGCGAGCAGTACTTC.

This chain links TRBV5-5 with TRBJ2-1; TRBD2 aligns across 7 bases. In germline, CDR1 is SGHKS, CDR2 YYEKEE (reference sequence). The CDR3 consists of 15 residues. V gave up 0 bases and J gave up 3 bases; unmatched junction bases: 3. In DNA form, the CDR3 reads TGTGCCAGCAGCTTGGAGGGGACTAACTACAATGAGCAGTTCTTC. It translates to CASSLEGTNYNEQFF.

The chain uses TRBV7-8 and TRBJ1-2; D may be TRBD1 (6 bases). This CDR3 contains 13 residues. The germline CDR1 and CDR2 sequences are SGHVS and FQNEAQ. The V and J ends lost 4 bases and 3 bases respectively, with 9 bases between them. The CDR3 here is CASSSRQDYGYTF. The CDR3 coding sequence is TGTGCCAGCAGCTCCCGACAGGACTATGGCTACACCTTC.

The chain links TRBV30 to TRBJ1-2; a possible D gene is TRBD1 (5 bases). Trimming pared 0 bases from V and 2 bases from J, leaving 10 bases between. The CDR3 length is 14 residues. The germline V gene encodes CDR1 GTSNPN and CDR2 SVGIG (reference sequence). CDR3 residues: CAWSVRGGNYGYTF. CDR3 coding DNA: TGTGCCTGGAGTGTACGGGGGGGAAACTATGGCTACACCTTC.

CDR3 nucleotide sequence: TGTGCCAGCAGTTTAGGGGGCCTCCAGAAGAGGAATCAGCCCCAGCATTTT. Amino acid sequence: CASSLGGLQKRNQPQHF. V usage is TRBV28 and J usage is TRBJ1-5, with D possibly TRBD1 on 6 matching bases. The V end lost 2 bases, the J end lost 4 bases, and 18 bases lay between the germline ends. Per germline, CDR1 MDHEN and CDR2 SYDVKM. The length of the CDR3 is 17 residues. Using reference TRBV28 and TRBJ1-5 for the parts outside the CDR3, the full variable domain is DVKVTQSSRYLVKRTGEKVFLECVQDMDHENMFWYRQDPGLGLRLIYFSYDVKMKEKGDIPEGYSVSREKKERFSLILESASTNQTSMYLCASSLGGLQKRNQPQHFGDGTRLSIL.

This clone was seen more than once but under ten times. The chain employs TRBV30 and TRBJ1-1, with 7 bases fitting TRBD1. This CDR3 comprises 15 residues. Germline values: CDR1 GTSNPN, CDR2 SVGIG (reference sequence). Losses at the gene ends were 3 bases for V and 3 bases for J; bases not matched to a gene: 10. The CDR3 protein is CAWREPTGWDTEAFF. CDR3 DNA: TGTGCCTGGAGAGAACCGACAGGGTGGGACACTGAAGCTTTCTTT.

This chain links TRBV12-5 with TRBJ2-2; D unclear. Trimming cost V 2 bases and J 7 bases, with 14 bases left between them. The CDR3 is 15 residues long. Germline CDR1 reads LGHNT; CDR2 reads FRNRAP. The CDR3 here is CASGLIVANLGELFF. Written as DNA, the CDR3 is TGTGCTAGTGGTTTGATAGTCGCTAATCTCGGGGAGCTGTTTTTT.